The 10 T cell receptor beta chains in this list originate from one sample, sequenced in a study of identifying expanded T cells in peripheral blood. Profiling relied on immunoSEQ multiplex PCR, and the TCRdb table lists in-frame clones only, not all of them. This sample has 100,000 to 150,000 clones; 65% to 90% occur once, and the top ten carry 7.5% to 9%. The specimen sequenced was blood. These receptor sequences come from a person aged 18 to 75 in good health.

This clone has just one count. The rearrangement links TRBV30 to TRBJ2-3; D is unresolved. The CDR3 is 13 amino acids. With 2 bases removed from V and 2 bases from J, the gap between germline ends came to 8 bases. Germline V lookup: CDR1 GTSNPN, CDR2 SVGIG (reference sequence). This chain's CDR3 is CAWSSGFTDTQYF. CDR3 bases: TGTGCCTGGAGTTCCGGTTTCACAGATACGCAGTATTTT. The variable domain in full, completed from reference TRBV30 and TRBJ2-3, reads SQTIHQWPATLVQPVGSPLSLECTVEGTSNPNLYWYRQAAGRGLQLLFYSVGIGQISSEVPQNLSASRPQDRQFILSSKKLLLSDSGFYLCAWSSGFTDTQYFGPGTRLTVL.

The rearrangement joins TRBV10-1 to TRBJ1-2, with TRBD1 identical over 10 bases. The CDR3 is 14 residues long. V lost 6 bases and J lost 5; bases outside the gene matches: 6. Germline loops: CDR1 WNHNN, CDR2 SYGVQD (reference sequence). CDR3 sequence: CASSAGTGEYGYTF. The CDR3 DNA is TGCGCCAGCAGCGCCGGGACAGGGGAGTATGGCTACACCTTC.

The chain recombines TRBV7-6 with TRBJ2-5; D might be TRBD1 (6 bases). Germline lookup yields CDR1 SGHVS and CDR2 FNYEAQ. This CDR3 is built from 13 residues. V was clipped by 5 bases and J by 5 bases, with 12 bases between them. This chain's CDR3 is CASSIQGYETQYF. The DNA for the CDR3 is TGTGCCAGCAGCATACAGGGATACGAGACCCAGTACTTC. The full variable domain, completed using reference TRBV7-6 and TRBJ2-5, is GAGVSQSPRYKVTKRGQDVALRCDPISGHVSLYWYRQALGQGPEFLTYFNYEAQQDKSGLPNDRFSAERPEGSISTLTIQRTEQRDSAMYRCASSIQGYETQYFGPGTRLLVL.

In this sample, this clone turned up once. The chain links TRBV18 to TRBJ1-1, with D possibly being TRBD1 (6 bases). V was shortened by 6 bases and J by 3 bases, with 14 bases between the two germline ends. Germline V lookup: CDR1 KGHSH, CDR2 LQKENI. The CDR3 spans 14 residues. The CDR3 DNA sequence: TGTGCCAGCTCCCCCAACAGGGATCACACTGAAGCTTTCTTT. This sequence encodes CASSPNRDHTEAFF.

This clone has ten or more counts. This chain connects TRBV7-8 to TRBJ1-1; a weak D match, TRBD1 (6 bases). Trimming took off 7 bases at V and 1 base at J, with 10 bases between the two ends. Germline V gives CDR1 SGHVS, CDR2 FQNEAQ. The CDR3 loop spans 13 amino acids. CDR3 sequence reads: CASTLGQNTEAFF. In DNA, the CDR3 is TGTGCCAGCACCTTGGGACAGAACACTGAAGCTTTCTTT.

The rearrangement joins TRBV7-7 to TRBJ2-2, with 9 bases lining up with TRBD1. The CDR3 covers 15 residues. CDR1 and CDR2 (germline): SSHAT, FNYEAQ (reference sequence). V shed 5 bases, J shed 5 bases, and the junction held 6 bases outside the gene matches. The CDR3 loop is CASSVGTGLTGELFF. In DNA form, the CDR3 reads TGTGCCAGCAGCGTTGGGACAGGGTTGACCGGGGAGCTGTTTTTT.

By share, this clone ranks as medium-sized. This chain links TRBV7-6 with TRBJ2-1; 16 nucleotides line up with TRBD2. CDR1 is SGHVS and CDR2 is FNYEAQ in the germline V gene. After removal of 5 bases from V and 12 bases from J, the junction contained 10 bases not matched to a gene. CDR3 length: 16 amino acids. CDR3 residues: CASSAGTSGRALGQFF. The CDR3 nucleotides read TGTGCCAGCAGCGCGGGGACTAGCGGGAGGGCCTTGGGGCAGTTCTTC.

This clone was seen just once. V is TRBV21-1 and J is TRBJ1-6. TRBV21-1 is noted as a pseudogene. The CDR3 is 13 amino acids. CDR3 coding DNA: TGTGCCAGCGCCCGGGGGCCTGTTTTGTCCCTCCACTTT. This encodes CASARGPVLSLHF.

Only one count was recorded for this clone. The chain uses TRBV30 and TRBJ1-1; the D gene is possibly TRBD1 (5 bases). V lost 0 bases and J 1 base, leaving 9 bases between the germline ends. Germline values: CDR1 GTSNPN, CDR2 SVGIG (reference sequence). The CDR3 totals 14 residues. The CDR3 reads CAWSVGHQNTEAFF. CDR3 DNA sequence: TGTGCCTGGAGTGTAGGACACCAGAACACTGAAGCTTTCTTT.

This chain connects TRBV9 to TRBJ1-1; perhaps TRBD1 as D (6 bases). V was clipped by 4 bases and J by 4 bases, with 20 bases between them. Germline V gene lookup returns CDR1 SGDLS and CDR2 YYNGEE. This CDR3 spans 16 amino acids. Written as DNA, the CDR3 is TGTGCCAGCAGCCCCCGAGGAAGGGCAGGGGCCACTGAAGCTTTCTTT. Translating gives CASSPRGRAGATEAFF. Drawing the rest from reference TRBV9 and TRBJ1-1, the complete variable domain is DSGVTQTPKHLITATGQRVTLRCSPRSGDLSVYWYQQSLDQGLQFLIQYYNGEERAKGNILERFSAQQFPDLHSELNLSSLELGDSALYFCASSPRGRAGATEAFFGQGTRLTVV.